This T cell receptor beta chain was obtained from a study of CD8 T cells in Susac syndrome (dated by TCRdb to between 2019 and 2020). Context from the whole study: The study used repertoire sequencing to test whether antigen drove CD8+ T cell activation and differentiation in Susac syndrome.

V sheds 3 bases and J sheds 2 bases, leaving 11 bases between their ends. The germline V gene (reference sequence) provides CDR1 DFQATT and CDR2 SNEGSKA. The CDR3 runs 14 amino acids, cysteine and phenylalanine included. Of all the DNA, just the CDR3 is kept, 42 bases in frame from base 1. High-throughput TCR beta sequencing profiled peripheral blood CD8+ and CD4+ T cells from healthy donors, Susac syndrome patients and multiple sclerosis patients. Treatment-naive patients with stable or active relapsing-remitting disease fulfilling revised McDonald criteria were used as multiple sclerosis controls. Bulk CD8+ and CD4+ T cells were purified by magnetic negative isolation, whereas CD8+ TEMRA cells were enriched by FACS. Blood was drawn into EDTA tubes, processed within 24 hours, and PBMCs were isolated by density gradient centrifugation. PBMCs destined for TCR sequencing were cryopreserved in liquid nitrogen and later thawed in a 37 °C water bath. A purity of at least 90% was achieved for sorted or isolated CD4+, CD8+ and CD8+ TEMRA cells.

RNA was extracted with the RNeasy kit and 0.5 to 1 ug was reverse transcribed using random hexamers. TCR beta CDR3 regions were amplified with the immunoSEQ multiplex PCR assay covering 54 Vbeta and 13 Jbeta segments. Bias from PCR amplification was corrected by using a synthetic template baseline for primer optimization and for computational correction. Processing in the source paper ran as follows. Reads were annotated to V, D and J genes per IMGT and analyzed with immunoSEQ Analyzer, keeping only productive sequences. Clonality was computed as one minus Shannon entropy normalized by log2 of the number of productive unique sequences. For each patient and control, public and private clones were evaluated among the 100 most prevalent clones. Clones were defined as Susac-specific when absent from the healthy and MS cohorts, from approximately 1,100 published viral clones and from other ImmuneACCESS disease sequences. The public reads were quality trimmed at Q25 with fastp and then assembled into clones with MiXCR by TCRdb, keeping productive beta chains. Under each unique CDR3 protein, matching rows form one entry showing the most common genes and DNA. The authors' filters were not applied to this entry. The sample table shows about 140,000 distinct CDR3 sequences, and 85% to 95% are seen once. Approximately 0.11% of the sample goes to the ten largest clones.

Concerning this clonotype: Its specific antigen is unknown. No base qualities exist here, and no much larger clone lies one base off it.

Overall results and qualifications from the work: The number of individuals in the TCR sequencing and HLA analysis was recognized as being relatively small.

Sequenced sample: CD4+ T cells from PBMCs. The clonotype originates from a human donor with multiple sclerosis. The V and J genes are TRBV20-1 and TRBJ1-5, with the identity of the D gene unclear. The DNA sequence is as follows: TGCAGTGCTAGGACCCCGGTGGGCAATCAGCCCCAGCATTTT. Its protein product is CSARTPVGNQPQHF.